The clone carrying this TCR beta chain has just one count. The sample is drawn from a study of blood T cell repertoires in COVID-19. Study at large: Material from acute and convalescent COVID-19 was sourced from the United States, Italy and Spain. T cells, B-cell-depleted T cells, or PBMCs supplied cDNA or gDNA.

Authors' analysis steps: Researchers report that nucleated cell counts were estimated from reference gene primer amplification. The repertoire was sequenced with immunoSEQ multiplex PCR; TCRdb's copy has only in-frame clones and lacks some. V and J calls plus clone size are reproduced from that table; the DNA served to infer D and trimming. The sample records hundreds of thousands of clones, about 87% being singletons. Material: peripheral blood. The clonotype comes from a woman between 50 and 59 years old who had recovered from COVID-19.

CDR3 sequence reads: CASSGGYYGYTF. The DNA for the CDR3 is TGTGCCAGCAGCGGCGGGTACTATGGCTACACCTTC. J is TRBJ1-2 and V is TRBV9; D gene ambiguous. The CDR3 has 12 residues. Trimming left V 3 bases short and J 3 bases short, with 6 bases between. Germline-derived CDR1 and CDR2 are SGDLS and YYNGEE.